One sample yielded the 8 T cell receptor beta chains listed below, sequenced in a study of blood T cells in healthy people across ages. The use of a sample-barcoded 5' primer and a J-beta primer mix characterized a second PCR of roughly 7 to 12 cycles. One entry per CDR3 protein results from TCRdb running MiXCR on the 5' RACE reads. In the table there are about 1.5 million distinct CDR3 sequences, approximately 38% of which are singletons. Sequencing input: blood. The receptors come from a woman younger than 30 in good health.

The chain uses TRBV6-2 or TRBV6-3 and TRBJ2-5; the D gene is possibly TRBD1 (6 bases). Trimming removed 4 bases at V and 2 bases at J, with 23 bases between. CDR1 and CDR2 (germline): MNHEY, SVGEGT. The CDR3 is made up of 18 amino acids. The CDR3 sequence: CASSSLTYRDTEQETQYF. The CDR3 DNA sequence: TGTGCCAGCAGTTCCCTCACCTACCGGGACACGGAACAAGAGACCCAGTACTTC.

V usage is TRBV6-5 and J usage is TRBJ2-1; D is unclear. V was cut by 7 bases and J by 8 bases, with 18 bases left in between. The CDR3 consists of 14 residues. Germline V gene data show CDR1 as MNHEY and CDR2 as SVGAGI. The CDR3 bases are TGTGCCAGCACCAATCGCCTGGCCCCCCATGAGCAGTTCTTC. This gives the protein CASTNRLAPHEQFF.

The chain has TRBV28 and TRBJ2-3; D is unresolved. Deletions cut 7 bases from V and 5 bases from J, with 13 bases between. Germline assignment: CDR1 MDHEN and CDR2 SYDVKM. This CDR3 is 13 amino acids long. CDR3 region: CASTPQSIDTQYF. CDR3 sequence (DNA): TGTGCCAGCACCCCACAATCTATAGATACGCAGTATTTT.

CDR3 DNA sequence: TGTGCCAGCAGCCAGGGACAGCCTAGTGAGCAGTTCTTC. It encodes CASSQGQPSEQFF. The chain has TRBV3-1 and TRBJ2-1, with 7 bases that match TRBD1. J lost 9 bases, V lost 3 bases, and 5 bases had no gene match. Germline loops: CDR1 LGHDT, CDR2 YNNKEL (reference sequence). There are 13 residues in the CDR3.

This clonotype has just a few counts. This sequence joins TRBV20-1 and TRBJ1-2; TRBD1 might be the D (6 bases). The length of the CDR3 is 14 residues. Germline CDR1 is DFQATT and CDR2 is SNEGSKA (reference sequence). Trimming left V 2 bases short and J 7 bases short, with 17 bases between. DNA of the CDR3: TGCAGTGCTAGACAGCTACAGGGCTCCGCTGGCTACACCTTC. Its protein is CSARQLQGSAGYTF.

This clonotype has a handful of counts. This chain uses TRBV5-6 with TRBJ2-5; 9 nucleotides agree with TRBD2. CDR3 length equals 16 residues. J lost 5 bases, V lost 4 bases, and 12 bases had no gene match. Germline-derived CDR1 and CDR2 are SGHDT and YYEEEE. The CDR3 DNA sequence: TGTGCCAGCAGCCTTACTTTGCGGGAGGGCCGTGAGACCCAGTACTTC. It specifies CASSLTLREGRETQYF.

The rearrangement joins TRBV7-2 to TRBJ1-2, with 8 positions matching TRBD1. J gave up 4 bases and V 5 bases, and 9 bases lay outside the gene matches. Germline assignment: CDR1 SGHTA and CDR2 FQGNSA. The CDR3 extends over 15 amino acids. In nucleotides, the CDR3 is TGTGCCAGCAGCCCGGAACCGGGACAGGCCTATGGCTACACCTTC. This sequence encodes CASSPEPGQAYGYTF.

On this clonotype itself: Its ends do not fully match the called genes, so a read error is possible. The rearrangement links TRBV3-1 to TRBJ1-1, with D possibly being TRBD1 (6 bases). Per germline, CDR1 LGHDT and CDR2 YNNKEL (reference sequence). The CDR3 is 14 amino acids. As DNA, the CDR3 is TGTGTCAGCAGCCGGGGACACCCGAACACTGAAGCTTTCTTT. This codes for CVSSRGHPNTEAFF.